This TCR beta chain came from a study of blood T cell repertoires in COVID-19. TCRdb's table, derived via immunoSEQ multiplex PCR, lists solely in-frame clones and lacks some. The sample has 130,000 or so clones, approximately 90% seen once. Sample: peripheral blood. The TCR was taken from a woman in her fifties or sixties with acute or convalescent COVID-19.

CDR3 bases: TGTGCCAGCTCCCAGGGGCGCGGAAACACCATATATTTT. Its translation: CASSQGRGNTIYF. This chain uses TRBV18 with TRBJ1-3; D might be TRBD1 (6 bases). The V end lost 6 bases, the J end lost 4 bases, and 10 bases lay between the germline ends. CDR1 and CDR2 (germline): KGHSH, LQKENI. The CDR3 length is 13 residues.